This T cell receptor beta chain was observed in a study of T cells expressing NK-cell markers. Study details: One of eight sequenced donors was HCMV-seronegative; the other seven were seropositive.

The CDR3 consists of 15 residues. The V gene's germline CDR1 is MDHEN and CDR2 SYDVKM. The authors generated TCR beta cDNA through 5'RACE template switching with UMIs. TCRdb re-analyzed the 5' RACE reads; it lists each CDR3 protein once, without DNA. Here the sample table reports 250,000 to 300,000 distinct CDR3 sequences. This sequence was found in a man younger than 35 in good health. The specimen was blood T cells: a sorted CD56 or NKG2C T cell subset, CD4+ or CD8+ T cells, or bulk PBMC T cells (not recorded which). The J gene is TRBJ1-1, the V gene TRBV28; absent DNA, TCRdb's TRBD1 call cannot be checked. The CDR3 is CASSWAGGGNTEAFF.